This T cell receptor beta chain was documented in a study of blood T cell repertoires in COVID-19. Across the study: Collection of acute and convalescent COVID-19 samples took place in the United States, Italy and Spain.

Original processing notes: It was from reference gene primer amplification that nucleated cell counts were estimated. The method was immunoSEQ multiplex PCR; TCRdb's version includes in-frame clones alone and lacks a portion of them. Clone size and V and J calls were adopted from that table, with D and trimming inferred from the DNA. The data contain some 150,000 clones, 70% to 90% of them singletons. Per germline, CDR1 SEHNR and CDR2 FQNEAQ (reference sequence). Trimming left V 5 bases short and J 8 bases short, with 18 bases between. The CDR3 covers 14 residues. This TCR derives from a woman in her thirties or forties with active or convalescent COVID-19. The chain carries TRBV7-9 and TRBJ1-1; TRBD1 is a possible D gene (5 bases). The specimen was peripheral blood. The CDR3 sequence: CASSAPTVPPEAFF. CDR3 in DNA: TGTGCCAGCAGCGCCCCGACAGTCCCGCCCGAAGCTTTCTTT. The whole variable domain, filled in from reference TRBV7-9 and TRBJ1-1, reads DTGVSQNPRHKITKRGQNVTFRCDPISEHNRLYWYRQTLGQGPEFLTYFQNEAQLEKSRLLSDRFSAERPKGSFSTLEIQRTEQGDSAMYLCASSAPTVPPEAFFGQGTRLTVV.